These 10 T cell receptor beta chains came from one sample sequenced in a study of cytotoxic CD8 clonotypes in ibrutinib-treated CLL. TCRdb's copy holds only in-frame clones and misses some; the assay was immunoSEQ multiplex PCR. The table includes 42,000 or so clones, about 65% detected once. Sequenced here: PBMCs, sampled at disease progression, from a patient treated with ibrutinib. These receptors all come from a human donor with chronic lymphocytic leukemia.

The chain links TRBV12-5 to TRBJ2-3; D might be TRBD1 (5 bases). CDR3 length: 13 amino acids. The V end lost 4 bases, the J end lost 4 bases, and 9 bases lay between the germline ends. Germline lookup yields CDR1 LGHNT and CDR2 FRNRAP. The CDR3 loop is CASGSRVPDTQYF. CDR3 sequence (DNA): TGTGCTAGTGGTTCCAGGGTGCCAGATACGCAGTATTTT.

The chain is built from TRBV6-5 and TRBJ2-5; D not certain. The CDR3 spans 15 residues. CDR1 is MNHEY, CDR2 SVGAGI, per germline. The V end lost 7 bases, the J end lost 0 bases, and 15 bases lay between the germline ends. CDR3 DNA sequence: TGTGCCAGCACTCGCAGTTGTGTGTACCAAGAGACCCAGTACTTC. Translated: CASTRSCVYQETQYF.

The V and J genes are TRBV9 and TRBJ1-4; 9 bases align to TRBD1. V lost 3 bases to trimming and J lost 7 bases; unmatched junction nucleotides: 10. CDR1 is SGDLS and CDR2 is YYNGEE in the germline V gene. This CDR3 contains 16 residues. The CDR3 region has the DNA TGTGCCAGCAGCGCGGGACAGGGCGCGCGTATTGAAAAACTGTTTTTT. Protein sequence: CASSAGQGARIEKLFF. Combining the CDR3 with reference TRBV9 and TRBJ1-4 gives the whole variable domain DSGVTQTPKHLITATGQRVTLRCSPRSGDLSVYWYQQSLDQGLQFLIQYYNGEERAKGNILERFSAQQFPDLHSELNLSSLELGDSALYFCASSAGQGARIEKLFFGSGTQLSVL.

CDR3 region: CASSLAPGTGLSGNTIYF. The CDR3 DNA reads TGTGCCAGCAGCTTAGCTCCCGGGACAGGCCTCTCTGGAAACACCATATATTTT. The rearrangement links TRBV7-2 to TRBJ1-3; 8 bases align to TRBD1. The junction had 7 bases not matched to a gene; V was cut back by 0 bases and J by 0 bases. The germline V gene encodes CDR1 SGHTA and CDR2 FQGNSA. The CDR3 is made up of 18 amino acids.

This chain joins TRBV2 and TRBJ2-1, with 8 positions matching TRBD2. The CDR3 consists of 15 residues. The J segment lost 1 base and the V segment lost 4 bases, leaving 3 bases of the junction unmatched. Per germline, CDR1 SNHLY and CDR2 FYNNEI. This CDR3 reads CASSGLAGSYNEQFF. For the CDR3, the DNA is TGTGCCAGCAGTGGGTTAGCGGGATCCTACAATGAGCAGTTCTTC.

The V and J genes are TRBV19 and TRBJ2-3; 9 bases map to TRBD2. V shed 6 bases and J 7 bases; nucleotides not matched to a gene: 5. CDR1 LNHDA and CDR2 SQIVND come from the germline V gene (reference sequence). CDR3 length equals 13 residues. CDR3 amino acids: CASRVAGAHTQYF. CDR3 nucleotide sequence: TGTGCCAGTAGAGTAGCGGGAGCTCATACGCAGTATTTT.

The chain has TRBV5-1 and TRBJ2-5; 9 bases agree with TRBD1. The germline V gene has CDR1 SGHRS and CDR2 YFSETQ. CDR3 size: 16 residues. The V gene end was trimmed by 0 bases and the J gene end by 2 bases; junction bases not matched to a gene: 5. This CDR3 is CASSLGGTGSQETQYF. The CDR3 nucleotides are TGCGCCAGCAGCTTGGGGGGGACAGGGTCACAAGAGACCCAGTACTTC.

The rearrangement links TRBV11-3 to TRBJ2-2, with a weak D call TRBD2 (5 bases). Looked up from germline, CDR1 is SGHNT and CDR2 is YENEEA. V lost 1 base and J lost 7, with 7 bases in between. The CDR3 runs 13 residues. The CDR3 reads CASSLVRDGELFF. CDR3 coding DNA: TGTGCCAGCAGCTTAGTGAGGGACGGGGAGCTGTTTTTT.

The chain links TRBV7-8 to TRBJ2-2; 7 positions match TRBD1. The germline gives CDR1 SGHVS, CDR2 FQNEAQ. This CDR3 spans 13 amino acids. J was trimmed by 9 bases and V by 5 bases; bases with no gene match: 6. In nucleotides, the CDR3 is TGTGCCAGCAGCCTAGACAGGGTTCGGGAGCTGTTTTTT. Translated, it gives CASSLDRVRELFF.

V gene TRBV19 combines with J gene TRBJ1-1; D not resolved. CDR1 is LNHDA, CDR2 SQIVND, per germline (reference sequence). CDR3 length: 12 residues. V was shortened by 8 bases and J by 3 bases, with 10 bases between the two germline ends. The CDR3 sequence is CASDNMDTEAFF. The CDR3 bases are TGTGCCAGTGATAATATGGACACTGAAGCTTTCTTT. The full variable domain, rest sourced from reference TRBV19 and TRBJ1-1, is DGGITQSPKYLFRKEGQNVTLSCEQNLNHDAMYWYRQDPGQGLRLIYYSQIVNDFQKGDIAEGYSVSREKKESFPLTVTSAQKNPTAFYLCASDNMDTEAFFGQGTRLTVV.